Shown below are 14 T cell receptor delta chains from a single sample sequenced in a study of gamma-delta T cells after stem cell transplantation (dated by TCRdb to about 2016). Receptor amplification or capture employed RT-PCR. The listed sequencing device is Illumina MiSeq. Public reads were reanalyzed in TCRdb with CATT, and rows carrying the same DNA were merged afterwards. The sample contains over a thousand delta-chain clones, approximately 3% of them found a single time. Roughly 30% of the sample is held by the ten biggest clonotypes. The sequenced material came from gamma-delta T cells. These receptors originate from a human donor. It is not recorded whose cells these are; they may come from a transplant donor.

This clone has more than one count but fewer than ten. The amino acid sequence in TCRdb belongs to a much larger clone and departs from this DNA's translation at residue 10, likely a sequencing read error; the sequence shown is translated from the DNA. This CDR3 reads CACDTVGGSPSYTDKLIF. In DNA, the CDR3 is TGTGCCTGTGACACCGTTGGGGGATCTCCCTCGTACACCGATAAACTCATCTTT. This sequence joins TRDV2 and TRDJ1, with 8 positions matching TRDD3. Germline V CDR1 and CDR2: GEAIGNYY, EKD. The CDR3 totals 18 residues. The trim removed 0 bases at V and 0 bases at J, leaving 11 bases unmatched.

Within the sample, this clone is large. The sample holds other DNA sequences that translate to the same CDR3. V gene TRDV2 combines with J gene TRDJ1, with 8 bases lining up with TRDD3. The germline V gene has CDR1 GEAIGNYY and CDR2 EKD. J lost 0 bases, V lost 0 bases, and 32 bases had no gene match. This CDR3 has 25 amino acids. The CDR3 DNA is TGTGCCTGTGACACCGTAACCTCCCCCCCTCGTGCCGGGGATACAGGGAGCCGTTACACCGATAAACTCATCTTT. Its protein is CACDTVTSPPRAGDTGSRYTDKLIF.

On this clone itself: A far larger clone is just one base off, so this is likely a read error. The sample contains more than one DNA sequence encoding this CDR3. This sequence joins TRDV2 and TRDJ1; 7 nucleotides line up with TRDD3. There are 15 residues in the CDR3. Germline V gene lookup returns CDR1 GEAIGNYY and CDR2 EKD. The CDR3 nucleotides read TGCGCCTGTGACACCCTGGGGGCTTACACCGATAAACTCATCTTT. Encoded protein: CACDTLGAYTDKLIF.

Within the sample, this clone is large. V is TRDV2 and J is TRDJ1; a weak D match, TRDD3 (6 bases). The V end was cut by 0 bases, the J end by 0 bases, with 13 bases between. The CDR3 consists of 16 residues. Per germline, CDR1 GEAIGNYY and CDR2 EKD. Here the CDR3 DNA reads TGTGCCTGTGACACCGTGGGGGGACCGTACACCGATAAACTCATCTTT. Protein sequence: CACDTVGGPYTDKLIF.

There are a few counts of this clone. The protein that TCRdb holds for this DNA derives from a much larger clone and differs from the translated DNA at residue 4, which likely indicates a read error; the protein shown here is translated from the DNA. The V and J genes are TRDV2 and TRDJ1, with D tentatively TRDD3 (5 bases). The CDR3 has 17 amino acids. V was clipped by 5 bases and J by 0 bases, with 21 bases between them. From germline, CDR1 is GEAIGNYY and CDR2 EKD. The CDR3 is CACGTLPGGSYTDKLIF. In nucleotides, the CDR3 is TGTGCCTGTGGCACTCTACCGGGGGGCAGCTACACCGATAAACTCATCTTT.

As regards this clone: This likely came from a read error, as a far larger clone is one base away. This rearrangement joins TRDV2 to TRDJ1, with TRDD3 matching over 9 bases. CDR1 GEAIGNYY and CDR2 EKD come from the germline V gene. The CDR3 spans 15 residues. Trimming cost V 1 base and J 4 bases; bases outside gene matches: 6. In DNA form, the CDR3 reads TGTGCCTGTGACACAATGGGGGATAGGCGCGATAAACTCATCTTT. Its translation: CACDTMGDRRDKLIF.

Concerning this clone: The protein in TCRdb stems from a much larger clone and differs at residue 9 from this DNA's translation, likely a read error; here the protein is translated from the DNA. The rearrangement joins TRDV2 to TRDJ3; 8 nucleotides align to TRDD3. The CDR3 has 18 residues. Trimming at V came to 4 bases and at J to 5 bases, leaving 12 bases not matched to a gene. Germline assignment: CDR1 GEAIGNYY and CDR2 EKD. The chain's CDR3 is CACDKLGDAVRDTRQMFF. For the CDR3, the DNA is TGTGCCTGTGATAAATTGGGGGATGCAGTCCGGGACACCCGACAGATGTTTTTC.

This clone has a handful of counts. Translating this DNA gives a protein that differs at residue 8 from the TCRdb one, which belongs to a much larger clone; a read error is likely, and the protein shown is this translation. This chain uses TRDV2 with TRDJ1; D might be TRDD3 (5 bases). Trimming removed 3 bases at V and 3 bases at J, with 16 bases between. CDR1 is GEAIGNYY, CDR2 EKD, per germline. The CDR3 is 15 amino acids. The CDR3 DNA is TGTGCCTGTGACTCCATGGGGAATACGGCCGATAAACTCATCTTT. Its protein is CACDSMGNTADKLIF.

This clone is medium-sized within its sample. It is likely a read error: a sequence one base away is far more abundant. The chain employs TRDV2 and TRDJ1; D perhaps matches TRDD3 (6 bases). The germline V gene encodes CDR1 GEAIGNYY and CDR2 EKD. The CDR3 loop spans 16 amino acids. For the CDR3, the DNA is TGTGCCTGTGGCACCCTGGGGCCCTCGGACACCGATAAACTCATCTTT. It yields the protein CACGTLGPSDTDKLIF.

This clone was counted only a few times. A far more abundant clone sits one base away, making this likely a read error. Other nucleotide sequences in the sample specify the same CDR3. The rearrangement joins TRDV2 to TRDJ3; 8 nucleotides agree with TRDD3. J gave up 2 bases and V 2 bases, and 10 bases lay outside the gene matches. The CDR3 sequence is 19 residues long. Germline V gene sequence: CDR1 GEAIGNYY, CDR2 EKD. In DNA, the CDR3 is TGTGCCTGTGACAGCGCTACTGACTGGGGGGCCTGGGACACCCGACAGATGTTTTTC. Protein sequence: CACDSATDWGAWDTRQMFF.

A word on this clone: With only one base between it and a far larger clone, this is likely a read error. The same CDR3 can be traced to other DNA sequences in this sample. The V and J genes are TRDV2 and TRDJ1, with TRDD2 as a possible D gene (5 bases). Germline V CDR1 and CDR2: GEAIGNYY, EKD. CDR3 length: 13 residues. CDR3 nucleotides: TGTGCCTGCGACACCTTCAACACCGATAAACTCATCTTT. Translation: CACDTFNTDKLIF.

In regard to this clone: A far larger clone is just one base off, so this is likely a read error. V gene TRDV2 combines with J gene TRDJ1; 8 nucleotides match TRDD3. The CDR3 covers 19 residues. Trimming took 4 bases from V and 1 from J; bases not matched to a gene: 19. From germline, CDR1 is GEAIGNYY and CDR2 EKD. CDR3 loop: CACETLGEPGDRVTDKLIF. The DNA of the CDR3 is TGTGCCTGTGAGACCCTTGGGGAGCCGGGGGATAGGGTCACCGATAAACTCATCTTT.

This clone has more than one count but fewer than ten. The chain employs TRDV2 and TRDJ1, with 8 positions matching TRDD3. Trimming removed 2 bases from V and 0 bases from J; junction bases left unmatched: 13. Germline values: CDR1 GEAIGNYY, CDR2 EKD. The CDR3 is 18 residues long. The DNA for the CDR3 is TGTGCCTGTGACAGACTGGGGGCCCCCGGCCGGGACACCGATAAACTCATCTTT. This codes for CACDRLGAPGRDTDKLIF.

The CDR3 sequence is CACDLLLGASTDKLIF. CDR3 in DNA: TGTGCCTGTGACTTACTACTGGGGGCCAGCACCGATAAACTCATCTTT. This chain connects TRDV2 to TRDJ1; 8 bases fit TRDD3. V lost 3 bases to trimming and J lost 1 base; unmatched junction nucleotides: 9. The CDR3 length is 16 residues. CDR1 and CDR2 (germline): GEAIGNYY, EKD.